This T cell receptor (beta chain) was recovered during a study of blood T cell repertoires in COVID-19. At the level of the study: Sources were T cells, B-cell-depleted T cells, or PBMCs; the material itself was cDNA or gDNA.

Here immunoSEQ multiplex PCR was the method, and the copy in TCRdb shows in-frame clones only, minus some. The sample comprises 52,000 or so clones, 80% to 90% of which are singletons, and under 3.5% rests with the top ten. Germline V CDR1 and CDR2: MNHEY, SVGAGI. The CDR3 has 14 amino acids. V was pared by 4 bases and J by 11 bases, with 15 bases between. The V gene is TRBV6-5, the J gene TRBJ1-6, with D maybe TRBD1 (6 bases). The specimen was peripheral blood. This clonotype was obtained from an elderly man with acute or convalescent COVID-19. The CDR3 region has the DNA TGTGCCAGCAGTTCAGGGGTTCGGCACCCACCCCTCCACTTT. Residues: CASSSGVRHPPLHF.